A single sample gave rise to the 16 T cell receptor beta chains below, sequenced in a study of cytomegalovirus exposure and HLA in healthy donors. The PCR was carried out with 60 Vbeta primers and 13 Jbeta primers. The protocol was immunoSEQ multiplex PCR, while the TCRdb copy is restricted to in-frame clones and leaves out a portion. The sample lists just over 150,000 clones; over 70% were seen once. Sequenced material: PBMCs. The source is a woman in her thirties in good health and CMV-seronegative.

The V call is TRBV6-1, the J call TRBJ2-4, with TRBD2 identical over 8 bases. This CDR3 contains 17 residues. CDR1 is MNHNS and CDR2 is SASEGT in the germline V gene. The V segment lost 2 bases and the J segment 0 bases; nucleotides outside the gene matches: 6. The CDR3 is CASSESGGLLAKNIQYF. For the CDR3, the DNA is TGTGCCAGCAGTGAATCGGGAGGGCTCCTAGCCAAAAACATTCAGTACTTC.

This chain links TRBV6-1 with TRBJ1-3; the D gene is possibly TRBD1 (5 bases). The CDR3 runs to 17 residues. CDR1 and CDR2 from the germline V gene are MNHNS and SASEGT. Trimming shortened V by 2 bases and J by 0 bases, and 14 bases separated the two germline ends. CDR3 amino acids: CASSEPGLLFSGNTIYF. CDR3 sequence (DNA): TGTGCCAGCAGTGAACCGGGACTCCTCTTCTCTGGAAACACCATATATTTT.

This chain uses TRBV28 with TRBJ2-7; 9 nucleotides match TRBD1. V trimming: 11 bases; J trimming: 7 bases; junction bases outside the gene matches: 18. The CDR3 loop spans 15 amino acids. Per the germline V gene, CDR1 is MDHEN and CDR2 is SYDVKM. The CDR3 spells CAVGRPGTGSPEQYF. DNA for the CDR3: TGTGCCGTAGGGAGACCCGGGACAGGGTCTCCTGAGCAGTACTTC.

The J gene is TRBJ1-1, the V gene TRBV6-5, with TRBD1 matching over 10 bases. In germline, CDR1 is MNHEY, CDR2 SVGAGI. V was pared by 6 bases and J by 4 bases, with 5 bases of the junction left unmatched. This CDR3 spans 14 amino acids. The CDR3 sequence is CASRPGTGVTEAFF. DNA for the CDR3: TGTGCCAGCAGGCCCGGGACAGGGGTCACTGAAGCTTTCTTT.

V gene TRBV7-9 combines with J gene TRBJ1-2; D remains ambiguous. CDR1 and CDR2 (germline): SEHNR, FQNEAQ (reference sequence). The CDR3 sequence is 17 residues long. V lost 3 bases, J lost 0 bases, and 17 bases lay in between. The CDR3 DNA reads TGTGCCAGCAGCTTTACCCCCGGAGGAGAAGCTAACTATGGCTACACCTTC. Encoded protein: CASSFTPGGEANYGYTF.

The chain joins TRBV5-1 to TRBJ2-5, with TRBD2 matching 8 bases. Trimming at V came to 7 bases and at J to 3 bases, leaving 8 bases not matched to a gene. The CDR3 has 14 residues. CDR1 is SGHRS and CDR2 is YFSETQ in the germline V gene. CDR3 loop: CASRTVLAEETQYF. For the CDR3, the DNA is TGCGCCAGCCGCACCGTACTAGCGGAAGAGACCCAGTACTTC.

This sequence joins TRBV7-6 and TRBJ2-6, with TRBD2 matching over 7 bases. The CDR3 is 18 residues long. CDR1 SGHVS and CDR2 FNYEAQ come from the germline V gene. The ends lost 1 base at V and 6 bases at J; junction bases unmatched: 12. CDR3 amino acids: CASSLVAGVALEANVLTF. DNA of the CDR3: TGTGCCAGCAGCTTAGTGGCGGGAGTGGCTCTGGAGGCCAACGTCCTGACTTTC.

This sequence joins TRBV4-2 and TRBJ1-1; no definite D call. The CDR3 totals 13 residues. Trimming took off 1 base at V and 8 bases at J, with 11 bases between the two ends. The V gene's germline CDR1 is LGHNA and CDR2 YNFKEQ. The chain's CDR3 is CASSQAYLTEAFF. The CDR3 nucleotides read TGTGCCAGCAGCCAAGCTTATTTAACAGAAGCTTTCTTT.

The chain carries TRBV11-2 and TRBJ1-3; a weak D match, TRBD1 (5 bases). With 4 bases removed from V and 0 bases from J, the gap between germline ends came to 10 bases. The V gene's germline CDR1 is SGHAT and CDR2 FQNNGV. This CDR3 comprises 15 residues. The CDR3 loop reads CASSSRVGSGNTIYF. The CDR3 DNA follows: TGTGCCAGCAGCTCCAGGGTCGGCTCTGGAAACACCATATATTTT.

V gene TRBV25-1 combines with J gene TRBJ2-2; D is possibly TRBD2 (5 bases). The CDR3 is 15 residues long. Germline assignment: CDR1 MGHDK and CDR2 SYGVNS. Trimming shortened V by 5 bases and J by 1 base, and 11 bases separated the two germline ends. The CDR3 coding sequence is TGTGCCAGCAGTACTAGATTGGGGAACACCGGGGAGCTGTTTTTT. It translates to CASSTRLGNTGELFF.

V usage is TRBV19 and J usage is TRBJ2-1; possibly TRBD2 for D (6 bases). Germline V gene lookup returns CDR1 LNHDA and CDR2 SQIVND (reference sequence). The CDR3 is made up of 16 amino acids. Trimming took 4 bases from V and 5 from J, leaving 18 bases between them. The CDR3 DNA sequence: TGTGCCAGTAGTAAGATTCTGGGGAGGAATGACAATGAGCAGTTCTTC. The encoded protein is CASSKILGRNDNEQFF.

This chain connects TRBV7-9 to TRBJ1-3; the D gene is possibly TRBD1 (5 bases). The V end was cut by 5 bases, the J end by 0 bases, with 11 bases between. The CDR3 has 15 residues. From germline, CDR1 is SEHNR and CDR2 FQNEAQ (reference sequence). The CDR3 reads CASSPGGYSGNTIYF. DNA of the CDR3: TGTGCCAGCAGCCCCGGGGGGTACTCTGGAAACACCATATATTTT.

The genes are TRBV29-1 and TRBJ1-5; D is unclear. The length of the CDR3 is 9 residues. Germline CDR1 reads SQVTM; CDR2 reads ANQGSEA. V lost 5 bases to trimming and J lost 9 bases, with 5 bases between them. Here the CDR3 reads CSVSRPQHF. The CDR3 DNA follows: TGCAGCGTTTCTAGGCCCCAGCATTTT.

The rearrangement joins TRBV19 to TRBJ1-1; D not resolved. The CDR3 is 13 amino acids. Deletions cut 4 bases from V and 2 bases from J, with 8 bases between. Germline V gives CDR1 LNHDA, CDR2 SQIVND (reference sequence). Here the CDR3 DNA reads TGTGCCAGTAGTAGTCCGGTCAACACTGAAGCTTTCTTT. Amino acid sequence: CASSSPVNTEAFF.

This clone was observed a handful of times. The genes are TRBV2 and TRBJ1-2; 7 nucleotides align to TRBD1. CDR1 is SNHLY and CDR2 is FYNNEI in the germline V gene. The CDR3 is 14 amino acids. Losses at the gene ends were 8 bases for V and 4 bases for J; bases not matched to a gene: 10. The CDR3, as DNA: TGTGCCAGCTCCTGGACAGGCCCACGCTATGGCTACACCTTC. Its protein is CASSWTGPRYGYTF.

The rearrangement joins TRBV19 to TRBJ2-7; weak D call: TRBD1 (6 bases). CDR3 length: 14 amino acids. Trimming took off 10 bases at V and 0 bases at J, with 16 bases between the two ends. Germline V gene data show CDR1 as LNHDA and CDR2 as SQIVND (reference sequence). The CDR3 bases are TGTGCCACCACCAGCCGGGACACCTCCTACGAGCAGTACTTC. Protein: CATTSRDTSYEQYF.